The rows below give T cell receptor beta chains drawn from one sample of a study of cytomegalovirus exposure and HLA in healthy donors. The assay was immunoSEQ multiplex PCR, and TCRdb's table has in-frame clones only and misses some. The data show about 190,000 clones, around 81% seen once. The material sequenced was PBMCs. The receptors shown here come from a man aged 18-30 years in good health and CMV-seronegative. The CDR3 runs from the conserved cysteine through the conserved F or W. D genes are given only for firm matches. Size is stated for part of the rows, as once, few or many counts, or as a class when the clone is expanded.

J,D,V,size,DNA,CDR3
TRBJ2-1,TRBD2,TRBV10-2,-,TGCGCCAGCGGCTACTCCGGGACTAGCGGGTCCACCTACAATGAGCAGTTCTTC,CASGYSGTSGSTYNEQFF
TRBJ1-2,TRBD1,TRBV5-4,-,TGTGCCAGCAGCCCCGGGACAGGGTATGGCTACACCTTC,CASSPGTGYGYTF
TRBJ1-3,-,TRBV29-1,-,TGCAGCGTTGAGCTCCAGGCTATTACTGGAAACACCATATATTTT,CSVELQAITGNTIYF
TRBJ2-2,-,TRBV5-1,-,TGCGCCAGCAGCTTGGGTATGAATAGCCGTCCCGGGGAGCTGTTTTTT,CASSLGMNSRPGELFF
TRBJ2-4,-,TRBV6-4,-,TGTGCCAGCAGCGCCACTAGCTTTGGAAACAGTCAGTACTTC,CASSATSFGNSQYF
TRBJ2-3,TRBD2,TRBV5-6,-,TGTGCCAGCAGCTTGGCCGGGGGGGGTGGCACAGATACGCAGTATTTT,CASSLAGGGGTDTQYF
TRBJ2-7,-,TRBV6-1,-,TGTGCCAGCGGCTACAGGCTTAACTACGAGCAGTACTTC,CASGYRLNYEQYF
TRBJ1-2,-,TRBV2,-,TGTGCCAGCAGTGCTATCGGGGGCTACACCTTC,CASSAIGGYTF
TRBJ2-2,TRBD1,TRBV6-5,few,TGTGCCAGCAGACTTGGGACAGCGAGCACCGGGGAGCTGTTTTTT,CASRLGTASTGELFF
TRBJ2-3,TRBD2,TRBV6-4,-,TGTGCCAGCAGTGACTCGACGACTAGCGGGAGGGCCAGCCCAGATACGCAGTATTTT,CASSDSTTSGRASPDTQYF
TRBJ1-1,TRBD1,TRBV2,-,TGTGCCAGCAGGGCGGACAGGGTGAGTCTCTTT,CASRADRVSLF
TRBJ1-6,-,TRBV4-3,once,TGCGCCAGCAGCCAAGGGGCGACGGGGGCCTATAATTCACCCCTCCACTTT,CASSQGATGAYNSPLHF
TRBJ2-1,TRBD2,TRBV7-9,-,TGTGCCAGCAGCCATTCGTGGGCGGGAGGGCCGGCTGAGCAGTTCTTC,CASSHSWAGGPAEQFF
TRBJ2-1,-,TRBV27,-,TGTGCCAGCAGTTTTCGTAGGGGCGAGCAGTTCTTC,CASSFRRGEQFF
TRBJ1-2,TRBD1,TRBV25-1,-,TGTGCCAGCATGGGGGGGACAGGGCTTAACTATGGCTACACCTTC,CASMGGTGLNYGYTF
TRBJ2-3,-,TRBV15,-,TGTGCCACCAGCTATACAGGACAACGCACAGATACGCAGTATTTT,CATSYTGQRTDTQYF
TRBJ2-7,-,TRBV7-9,-,TGTGCCAGCAGCTTTGTCAGCAGGGGCTACGAGCAGTACTTC,CASSFVSRGYEQYF
TRBJ1-2,TRBD1,TRBV6-5,-,TGTGCCAGCAGTAAGGGACAGGGAAAGTACGGCTACACCTTC,CASSKGQGKYGYTF
TRBJ1-5,-,TRBV30,-,TGTGCCTGGAGTTCACAGGGTGGCCAGCCCCAGCATTTT,CAWSSQGGQPQHF
TRBJ2-7,TRBD2,TRBV7-9,-,TGTTCCAGCAGCTCCGTCGACCAGCGGGGTTACGGCTACGAGCAGTACTTC,CSSSSVDQRGYGYEQYF
TRBJ1-1,-,TRBV5-5,-,TGTGCCAGCAGCTTGGCCAGGGCAACTACTGAAGCTTTCTTT,CASSLARATTEAFF
TRBJ2-7,-,TRBV5-1,few,TGCGCCAGCAGCTTGTCTAGCTCCTACGAGCAGTACTTC,CASSLSSSYEQYF
TRBJ2-7,TRBD2,TRBV14,-,TGTGCCAGCAGCCCGGTTTGGGGGACTAGTTACGAGCAGTACTTC,CASSPVWGTSYEQYF
TRBJ2-5,-,TRBV28,-,TGTGCCAGCAGCCTAGCTGGGGCGGGGCAAGAGACCCAGTACTTC,CASSLAGAGQETQYF
TRBJ2-5,-,TRBV13,-,TGTGCCAGCAGCTCCCGCTCGAGAGAAGAGACCCAGTACTTC,CASSSRSREETQYF
TRBJ1-1,-,TRBV11-2,-,TGTGCCAGCAGCTTAGATGGGGGGTCGGGCACTGAAGCTTTCTTT,CASSLDGGSGTEAFF
TRBJ2-7,TRBD2,TRBV29-1,-,TGCAGCGGGAGCGGGGGGAGCTCCTACGAGCAGTACTTC,CSGSGGSSYEQYF
TRBJ1-5,-,TRBV5-6,-,TGTGCCAGCAGCTTGGAACCAGGATCTCAGCCCCAGCATTTT,CASSLEPGSQPQHF
TRBJ2-7,TRBD1,TRBV5-1,few,TGCGCCAGCAGCGGGGGACAGGGTTCCTACGAGCAGTACTTC,CASSGGQGSYEQYF
TRBJ2-1,TRBD2,TRBV4-3,-,TGCGCCAGCAGCCTTAGCGGGAGTTTCGGTGAGCAGTTCTTC,CASSLSGSFGEQFF
TRBJ2-7,-,TRBV6-4,once,TGTGCCAGCAGTGACCTCCTCGGCGAGCAGTACTTC,CASSDLLGEQYF
TRBJ1-2,-,TRBV4-3,-,TGCGCCAGCAGCCAAGATTTAGGCAGCGATTACTATGGCTACACCTTC,CASSQDLGSDYYGYTF
TRBJ2-7,TRBD2,TRBV19,-,TGTGCCAGTAGTTTAGAAGCGGGGGGGCGCTACGAGCAGTACTTC,CASSLEAGGRYEQYF
TRBJ1-2,TRBD1,TRBV28,-,TGTGCCAGCAGAAGCCCTGGCAGGGGGGCTTATGGCTACACCTTC,CASRSPGRGAYGYTF
TRBJ1-3,-,TRBV9,-,TGTGCCAGCAGCCTGCAAGGGGACACCATATATTTT,CASSLQGDTIYF
TRBJ2-7,-,TRBV7-2,-,TGTGCCAGCAGCTTAGTATCAGGGTTTATCTACGAGCAGTACTTC,CASSLVSGFIYEQYF
TRBJ2-1,TRBD2,TRBV11-2,-,TGTGCCAGCAGCTTAGATGGGGTAGCGGGAGTCGGCAATGAGCAGTTCTTC,CASSLDGVAGVGNEQFF
TRBJ1-1,-,TRBV5-1,-,TGCGCCAGCAGCTTGGGACAACCAAACACTGAAGCTTTCTTT,CASSLGQPNTEAFF
TRBJ2-2,-,TRBV2,few,TGTGCCAGCAGTGAAGCGAGGAGAAACACCGGGGAGCTGTTTTTT,CASSEARRNTGELFF
TRBJ1-1,-,TRBV10-3,-,TGTGCCATCAGTGACGGGGGGGCCAACTATCTGACGAACACTGAAGCTTTCTTT,CAISDGGANYLTNTEAFF
TRBJ2-7,TRBD1,TRBV9,-,TGTGCCAGCAGCGTAGGACAGGGACCCTACGAGCAGTACTTC,CASSVGQGPYEQYF
TRBJ1-1,TRBD1,TRBV19,-,TGTGCCAGTAGTATACGGACAGGGGCATTGAACACTGAAGCTTTCTTT,CASSIRTGALNTEAFF
TRBJ2-7,-,TRBV20-1,-,TGCAGTGCTACGACACCGTACGAGCAGTACTTC,CSATTPYEQYF
TRBJ2-7,-,TRBV30,-,TGTGCCTGGAGTGCAGGTCTCGCTCATTCCTACGAGCAGTACTTC,CAWSAGLAHSYEQYF
TRBJ1-4,TRBD1,TRBV7-9,-,TGTGCCAGCAGCCTGGGACAGAACGAGGCTAATGAAAAACTGTTTTTT,CASSLGQNEANEKLFF
TRBJ2-1,-,TRBV30,-,TGTGCCTGGAGTGTCAGTGCCTACAATGAGCAGTTCTTC,CAWSVSAYNEQFF
TRBJ1-5,TRBD1,TRBV2,-,TGTGCCAGCAAGGGACAGGGAGGCAATCAGCCCCAGCATTTT,CASKGQGGNQPQHF
TRBJ2-5,-,TRBV7-7,few,TGTGCTAGCAGCTTAGGGGGGGTGGGGTCGGAGACCCAGTACTTC,CASSLGGVGSETQYF
TRBJ1-5,TRBD1,TRBV7-2,-,TGTGCCAGCAGTTTAGGACCCCCGGGACAGTATCAGCCCCAGCATTTT,CASSLGPPGQYQPQHF
TRBJ2-7,-,TRBV4-3,-,TGCGCCAGCAGCCAAGCCTTTTCCTACGAGCAGTACTTC,CASSQAFSYEQYF
TRBJ2-7,TRBD2,TRBV5-6,once,TGTGCCAGCAGGACCCTAGCGGACCTTCACTACGAGCAGTACTTC,CASRTLADLHYEQYF
TRBJ2-3,-,TRBV21-1,-,TGTGCCAGGGGACTAGCGGGAGGAGATACGCAGTATTTT,CARGLAGGDTQYF
TRBJ2-3,TRBD2,TRBV5-1,-,TGCGCCAGCAGCTTGGCGACGGGGGGGCAAGATACGCAGTATTTT,CASSLATGGQDTQYF